The TCR beta chain under discussion was sequenced for a study of tumor and adjacent non-tumor tissue in lung cancer. Study-level results: Normal lung showed higher cumulative top 100 clone frequency than tumor.

TCRbeta libraries were built with three rounds of nested PCR, modified from ARM-PCR. TCRdb reprocessed the multiplex PCR reads with MiXCR, giving one entry per CDR3 protein. The repertoire includes fewer than 85,000 distinct CDR3 sequences, roughly 72% of them detected once, and 25% to 30% sits in the top ten. CDR1 and CDR2 (germline): MNHEY, SVGAGI. Trimming removed 6 bases from V and 6 bases from J, with 15 bases in between. This CDR3 has 14 amino acids. This clonotype was seen repeatedly, ten times or more. Its antigen is not known. This sample's RNA came from whole unsorted tissue. The sequence was collected from a man aged 55 to 70 with non-small cell lung cancer. The V and J genes are TRBV6-5 and TRBJ1-5, with D tentatively TRBD1 (5 bases). The sequenced sample was lung tumor tissue. CDR3 nucleotides: TGTGCCAGCAGGCGACTTCAGGGAAGTCAGCCCCAGCATTTT. Its translation is CASRRLQGSQPQHF.